The 19 T cell receptor beta chains below come from one sample, sequenced in a study of human thymus T cells. The protocol was immunoSEQ multiplex PCR, while the TCRdb copy is restricted to in-frame clones and leaves out a portion. Here the sample spans about 44,000 clones, around 94% being singletons. Sequencing was carried out using blood. These receptors came from a boy under two years old with a congenital heart defect but otherwise immunologically healthy.

As to this clone: Other DNA sequences in the sample encode the same CDR3. V gene TRBV5-1 combines with J gene TRBJ2-7; 9 bases line up with TRBD1. The CDR3 sequence is 14 residues long. The junction had 2 bases not matched to a gene; V was cut back by 0 bases and J by 4 bases. The germline gives CDR1 SGHRS, CDR2 YFSETQ. The CDR3 loop reads CASSLDRGRYEQYF. The CDR3, as DNA: TGCGCCAGCAGCTTGGACAGGGGGCGGTACGAGCAGTACTTC.

V is TRBV4-2 and J is TRBJ2-7; D perhaps matches TRBD1 (5 bases). The germline CDR1 and CDR2 sequences are LGHNA and YNFKEQ. This CDR3 region has 14 residues. Trimming shortened V by 3 bases and J by 1 base, and 10 bases separated the two germline ends. The CDR3 protein is CASSHQGWSYEQYF. The CDR3 DNA follows: TGTGCCAGCAGCCACCAGGGATGGTCCTACGAGCAGTACTTC.

The CDR3, as DNA: TGCGCCAGCAGCCTTCTAGCCAATACGCAGTATTTT. It yields the protein CASSLLANTQYF. J is TRBJ2-3 and V is TRBV5-1, with TRBD2 as a possible D gene (5 bases). The CDR3 consists of 12 residues. Germline V CDR1 and CDR2: SGHRS, YFSETQ. V was trimmed by 4 bases and J by 7 bases, leaving 10 bases between them.

This chain uses TRBV27 with TRBJ2-7; no reliable D call. The germline gives CDR1 MNHEY, CDR2 SMNVEV (reference sequence). The CDR3 is 14 amino acids. V gave up 5 bases and J gave up 1 base, with 12 bases separating them. The CDR3 reads CASSRKGRSYEQYF. CDR3 in DNA: TGTGCCAGCAGTAGGAAGGGTCGATCCTACGAGCAGTACTTC.

The rearrangement uses TRBV5-1 and TRBJ2-3; TRBD2 matches 7 bases. This CDR3 spans 14 amino acids. Germline V CDR1 and CDR2: SGHRS, YFSETQ. Losses at the gene ends were 6 bases for V and 1 base for J; bases not matched to a gene: 5. This CDR3 reads CASKGTSGTDTQYF. Here the CDR3 DNA reads TGCGCCAGCAAAGGTACTAGCGGCACAGATACGCAGTATTTT.

The chain couples TRBV28 to TRBJ1-2; the D gene is possibly TRBD1 (6 bases). Germline lookup yields CDR1 MDHEN and CDR2 SYDVKM. The CDR3 is 13 amino acids. V was cut by 3 bases and J by 4 bases, with 9 bases left in between. CDR3 sequence reads: CASSFIGGYGYTF. Here the CDR3 DNA reads TGTGCCAGCAGTTTTATAGGGGGCTATGGCTACACCTTC.

The V gene is TRBV7-6, the J gene TRBJ2-7, with D tentatively TRBD1 or TRBD2 (5 bases each). The CDR3 length is 15 residues. Between the trimmed V and J ends, which lost 1 base and 5 bases, there was a span of 15 bases. The V gene's germline CDR1 is SGHVS and CDR2 FNYEAQ. As DNA, the CDR3 is TGTGCCAGCAGCTTAGGAGGGGCAGGCCAGGACGAGCAGTACTTC. It yields the protein CASSLGGAGQDEQYF.

The V gene is TRBV6-5, the J gene TRBJ1-5; tentatively, D is TRBD1 (5 bases). V was pared by 2 bases and J by 0 bases, with 5 bases between. From germline, CDR1 is MNHEY and CDR2 SVGAGI. CDR3 length: 14 residues. CDR3 amino acids: CASSYGGSNQPQHF. In nucleotides, the CDR3 is TGTGCCAGCAGTTACGGGGGTAGCAATCAGCCCCAGCATTTT.

V is TRBV7-2 and J is TRBJ2-7, with 9 positions matching TRBD2. The ends lost 1 base at V and 2 bases at J; junction bases unmatched: 0. This CDR3 spans 14 amino acids. Germline lookup yields CDR1 SGHTA and CDR2 FQGNSA. The CDR3 DNA follows: TGTGCCAGCAGCTTAGGGACTAGCGCCTACGAGCAGTACTTC. Its protein is CASSLGTSAYEQYF. Variable domain in full (rest from reference TRBV7-2 and TRBJ2-7): GAGVSQSPSNKVTEKGKDVELRCDPISGHTALYWYRQSLGQGLEFLIYFQGNSAPDKSGLPSDRFSAERTGGSVSTLTIQRTQQEDSAVYLCASSLGTSAYEQYFGPGTRLTVT.

The J gene is TRBJ2-5, the V gene TRBV19; D could derive from TRBD1 or TRBD2 (5 bases each). Trimming removed 7 bases at V and 0 bases at J, with 12 bases between. Germline V lookup: CDR1 LNHDA, CDR2 SQIVND (reference sequence). There are 14 residues in the CDR3. The CDR3 sequence is CASTRDQYQETQYF. The CDR3 DNA sequence: TGTGCCAGTACCAGGGACCAGTACCAAGAGACCCAGTACTTC.

The chain employs TRBV5-1 and TRBJ2-7; D is unresolved. The germline gives CDR1 SGHRS, CDR2 YFSETQ. The CDR3 is 13 residues long. With 0 bases removed from V and 0 bases from J, the gap between germline ends came to 4 bases. The CDR3 region has the DNA TGCGCCAGCAGCTTGGCTAGCTCCTACGAGCAGTACTTC. Protein product: CASSLASSYEQYF.

The CDR3: CASKSPGDYTDTQYF. The CDR3 nucleotides read TGTGCCAGCAAATCGCCAGGGGACTACACAGATACGCAGTATTTT. The chain is built from TRBV27 and TRBJ2-3; tentatively, D is TRBD2 (7 bases). The germline V and J ends were trimmed by 7 bases and 2 bases, with 16 bases remaining between them. In germline, CDR1 is MNHEY, CDR2 SMNVEV (reference sequence). CDR3 length: 15 residues.

This clone has just one count. This rearrangement joins TRBV4-3 to TRBJ1-6; possible D gene TRBD1, 6 bases. This CDR3 is built from 15 residues. Germline lookup yields CDR1 LGHNA and CDR2 YSLEER. Trimming cost V 3 bases and J 5 bases, with 11 bases left between them. Written as DNA, the CDR3 is TGCGCCAGCAGCCAGGGGGCGGCGGATAATTCACCCCTCCACTTT. This encodes CASSQGAADNSPLHF.

The V call is TRBV28, the J call TRBJ1-6; D not resolved. CDR1 is MDHEN and CDR2 is SYDVKM in the germline V gene. Trimming removed 8 bases from V and 4 bases from J, with 12 bases in between. CDR3 length: 14 residues. CDR3 sequence: CASASDRYNSPLHF. DNA of the CDR3: TGTGCCAGCGCCTCCGACCGTTATAATTCACCCCTCCACTTT. The full variable domain, in which reference TRBV28 and TRBJ1-6 provide the parts outside the CDR3, is DVKVTQSSRYLVKRTGEKVFLECVQDMDHENMFWYRQDPGLGLRLIYFSYDVKMKEKGDIPEGYSVSREKKERFSLILESASTNQTSMYLCASASDRYNSPLHFGNGTRLTVT.

The chain links TRBV6-5 to TRBJ2-2; 10 positions agree with TRBD2. V was pared by 6 bases and J by 4 bases, with 5 bases of the junction left unmatched. CDR1 MNHEY and CDR2 SVGAGI come from the germline V gene. The CDR3 runs to 15 residues. As DNA, the CDR3 is TGTGCCAGCAGGACGAGCGGGGGGGCCACCGGGGAGCTGTTTTTT. It specifies CASRTSGGATGELFF.

The rearrangement links TRBV19 to TRBJ2-7; 9 positions match TRBD2. Germline-derived CDR1 and CDR2 are LNHDA and SQIVND (reference sequence). The trim removed 10 bases at V and 2 bases at J, leaving 9 bases unmatched. The CDR3 sequence is 14 residues long. The CDR3 sequence: CATGLAGAPYEQYF. For the CDR3, the DNA is TGTGCCACCGGTTTAGCGGGGGCTCCCTACGAGCAGTACTTC.

The CDR3 region is CASSQVRWTSTDTQYF. The CDR3 DNA is TGCGCCAGCAGCCAAGTTAGGTGGACTAGCACAGATACGCAGTATTTT. J is TRBJ2-3 and V is TRBV4-1; D perhaps matches TRBD2 (5 bases). Looked up from germline, CDR1 is MGHRA and CDR2 is YSYEKL. The CDR3 has 16 residues. V was clipped by 1 base and J by 0 bases, with 11 bases between them.

The chain couples TRBV4-1 to TRBJ1-5, with D hard to call. Germline assignment: CDR1 MGHRA and CDR2 YSYEKL. The CDR3 is 16 amino acids. The V gene lost 0 bases and the J gene lost 0 bases, with 9 bases spanning the gap. CDR3 in amino acids: CASSQDERISNQPQHF. CDR3 coding DNA: TGCGCCAGCAGCCAAGATGAAAGGATTAGCAATCAGCCCCAGCATTTT.

The J gene is TRBJ2-5, the V gene TRBV7-2; no firm D call. With 3 bases removed from V and 5 bases from J, the gap between germline ends came to 13 bases. Looked up from germline, CDR1 is SGHTA and CDR2 is FQGNSA. This CDR3 spans 14 amino acids. CDR3 sequence: CASSFRASKETQYF. In DNA, the CDR3 is TGTGCCAGCAGCTTCCGGGCCTCAAAGGAGACCCAGTACTTC.